A selection of T cell receptor beta chains follows, all from one sample in a study of cytomegalovirus exposure and HLA in healthy donors. The assay was immunoSEQ multiplex PCR, and TCRdb's table has in-frame clones only and misses some. The sample has under 100,000 clones, 55% to 75% seen once. Sequencing input: PBMCs. The source of these receptors is a woman aged 50 to 60 in good health and CMV-seropositive. The CDR3 runs from the conserved cysteine through the conserved F or W. A D gene is named only where the DNA matches it firmly. For some rows the clone size is stated as once, few or many, or as a class when expanded; others skip it.

J gene	V gene	clone size	D gene	CDR3 protein	CDR3 DNA
TRBJ2-2	TRBV18	.	TRBD1	CASSTGGPGELFF	TGTGCCAGCTCCACAGGGGGTCCCGGGGAGCTGTTTTTT
TRBJ1-2	TRBV27	.	.	CASSLSLRGFNYGYTF	TGTGCCAGCAGTTTATCGTTGAGGGGGTTTAACTATGGCTACACCTTC
TRBJ2-7	TRBV7-4	.	TRBD1	CASSAGRDRGYEQYF	TGTGCCAGCAGCGCAGGCCGGGACAGGGGGTACGAGCAGTACTTC
TRBJ1-2	TRBV7-7	once	.	CASSPDLVNYGYTF	TGTGCCAGCAGCCCCGACCTCGTTAACTACGGCTACACCTTC
TRBJ2-7	TRBV7-3	.	.	CASSPLRGGEQYF	TGTGCCAGCAGCCCCCTCAGGGGTGGCGAGCAGTACTTC
TRBJ1-3	TRBV7-9	.	.	CASSLENRAYSGNTIYF	TGTGCCAGCAGCTTAGAGAACAGGGCCTACTCTGGAAACACCATATATTTT
TRBJ2-7	TRBV5-8	.	TRBD2	CASSLRTSVNEQYF	TGTGCCAGCAGCTTGCGGACTAGCGTCAACGAGCAGTACTTC
TRBJ2-7	TRBV27	.	.	CASTPRGVGAGEQYF	TGTGCCAGCACCCCCAGGGGGGTCGGGGCGGGTGAGCAGTACTTC
TRBJ2-7	TRBV28	.	TRBD1	CASSTGQGAYEQYF	TGTGCCAGCAGTACCGGACAGGGGGCCTACGAGCAGTACTTC
TRBJ2-5	TRBV19	.	.	CASSGTSQETQYF	TGTGCCAGTAGCGGGACATCCCAAGAGACCCAGTACTTC
TRBJ2-3	TRBV11-1	.	.	CASSLAGGERRTDTQYF	TGTGCCAGCAGCTTAGCGGGAGGAGAGAGGAGGACAGATACGCAGTATTTT
TRBJ1-2	TRBV28	.	.	CASTPPVRLLYTF	TGTGCCAGCACCCCCCCCGTCAGGCTCCTCTACACCTTC
TRBJ2-3	TRBV29-1	.	.	CSVSGTFSTDTQYF	TGCAGCGTTTCCGGGACATTCAGCACAGATACGCAGTATTTT
TRBJ1-2	TRBV29-1	.	.	CSVQFIQSRYGYTF	TGCAGCGTTCAATTTATACAGTCCCGCTATGGCTACACCTTC
TRBJ2-2	TRBV5-4	.	.	CASSLNIGANTGELFF	TGTGCCAGCAGCTTAAATATAGGGGCGAACACCGGGGAGCTGTTTTTT
TRBJ1-6	TRBV27	.	.	CASSLSFGGNSPLHF	TGTGCCAGCAGTTTATCGTTCGGGGGGAATTCACCCCTCCACTTT
TRBJ2-4	TRBV4-2	.	TRBD2	CASSSLAGLAKNIQYF	TGTGCCAGCAGTTCACTAGCGGGTCTAGCCAAAAACATTCAGTACTTC
TRBJ1-3	TRBV5-1	.	TRBD1	CASSLGQGESGNTIYF	TGCGCCAGCAGCCTCGGACAGGGGGAATCTGGAAACACCATATATTTT
TRBJ1-6	TRBV5-4	.	TRBD1	CASSFWTGGNSPLHF	TGTGCCAGCAGCTTCTGGACAGGGGGGAATTCACCCCTCCACTTT
TRBJ2-3	TRBV11-2	.	TRBD2	CASSFSGRSTDTQYF	TGTGCCAGCAGCTTTAGCGGGAGAAGCACAGATACGCAGTATTTT
TRBJ2-7	TRBV11-2	.	.	CASSLEGGRNSYEQYF	TGTGCCAGCAGCTTAGAGGGGGGTCGAAACTCCTACGAGCAGTACTTC
TRBJ1-1	TRBV6-1	.	.	CASRPGYKDTEAFF	TGTGCCAGCAGGCCAGGGTATAAGGACACTGAAGCTTTCTTT
TRBJ1-3	TRBV19	.	.	CASTRTDGNTIYF	TGTGCCAGTACTAGGACAGACGGAAACACCATATATTTT
TRBJ2-3	TRBV4-2	.	.	CASSQDSYTDTQYF	TGTGCCAGCAGCCAAGACTCGTACACAGATACGCAGTATTTT
TRBJ1-5	TRBV10-3	.	TRBD1	CAIRGTGKGQPQHF	TGTGCCATCAGGGGGACAGGAAAGGGTCAGCCCCAGCATTTT
TRBJ1-6	TRBV28	.	.	CASSFGGGGHNSPLHF	TGTGCCAGCAGTTTCGGTGGCGGGGGGCATAATTCACCCCTCCACTTT
TRBJ1-2	TRBV28	.	TRBD1	CASSASYRGWGYTF	TGTGCCAGCAGTGCCTCCTACAGGGGTTGGGGCTACACCTTC